This T cell receptor (beta chain) was identified during a study of T cells in Graves' hyperthyroidism and ophthalmopathy (dated 2019 in TCRdb). Some background on the complete study: To identify distinguishing TCR V-J signatures, a discovery cohort of about a hundred patients was used, comprising 40 to 45 with Graves' ophthalmopathy and around 60 with stable Graves' hyperthyroidism. Whether ophthalmopathy could be predicted prospectively was tested in an independent validation cohort made up of roughly 19 hyperthyroidism patients plus 17 patients who later progressed to ophthalmopathy. The 75 to 100 discovery patients were randomly divided into training and test sets at a 7:3 ratio. The study also compared thyroid tissue and blood T-cell repertoires from about six Graves' hyperthyroidism patients. Once sampling was done, hyperthyroidism patients were given methimazole at a starting dose of 30 mg daily, whereas ophthalmopathy patients were given high-dose intravenous methylprednisolone. The paper reports TCR Vbeta CDR3 sequencing of over 130 peripheral blood samples: around 45 ophthalmopathy, fewer than 85 hyperthyroidism and around 17 progressor patients.

As for this clonotype: The antigen this receptor binds is unknown. The sample holds no much larger clone one base away, and base qualities are not on file.

Graves' hyperthyroidism was defined as stable when no progression to ophthalmopathy occurred over 18 months of follow-up. Hyperthyroidism patients were newly diagnosed, had a disease duration of under 2 months, and were aged 18 to 65 years. Any patient with an uncontrolled infection, another autoimmune disease, pregnancy or lactation was excluded. Clinical symptoms, serum thyroxine and TRAb, thyroid ultrasound, and orbital computed tomography formed the basis for the diagnoses. Total RNA was extracted with Trizol reagent, and quality was checked on an Agilent 2100 Bioanalyzer. The trim is 5 bases for V and 2 bases for J, with a gap of 10 bases between the germline ends. CDR1 and CDR2, looked up from the germline V gene (reference sequence), are SEHNR and FQNEAQ. Taken from cysteine to phenylalanine, the CDR3 has 13 residues. Just the 39-base CDR3 DNA is kept, in frame starting at base 1. General findings and caveats noted by the study authors: No statistical method was used to set the sample size in advance, and investigators knew the group allocation. In cross-validation, a model built on a 13 V-J signature told ophthalmopathy apart from stable hyperthyroidism with 85% to 90% sensitivity and roughly 81% specificity, and in testing the same model reached 80%/75%. During validation, the model predicted progression to ophthalmopathy a median of approximately 6.5 months ahead of onset, with around 71% sensitivity and under 85% specificity. Blood samples also contained most of the expanded thyroid clonotypes (frequency above 0.001), which suggests that blood repertoires may reflect thyroid immune responses.

The TCR beta CDR3 regions were amplified from RNA transcripts. The TCR CDR3 was subjected to a first round of RT-PCR using the HTBI primer set and the Qiagen OneStep RT-PCR kit. The libraries were constructed in a second round of multiplex PCR and then size-selected and purified. The libraries were sequenced on an Illumina HiSeq2000 using paired-end 100 bp reads. Turning to the authors' computational methods: Raw data were processed with SOAPnuke, discarding reads with adapters, uncalled bases, mean Phred below 15, or no exact constant-primer or identifier match. High-quality paired reads were merged using COPE v1.2.5, and each unique nucleotide sequence was defined as a clonotype. MiTCR v1.1 was used to align the clonotypes against IMGT TRBV, TRBD and TRBJ reference segments. The analysis was restricted to V-J combinations with a frequency above 0.0001, which together covered just over 98% of the repertoires. A TCS score was defined as the ratio between F50 (clonal expansion) and ExV (chaos), using BLOSUM62-based TCRdist between CDR3 peptides within each V-J. Welch's t-statistics and random forest reduced fewer than 550 V-J features to under 15, which were used in a naive Bayes classifier (R e1071). Using fastp at Q25 and MiXCR, TCRdb reprocessed the public reads and kept productive beta chains. Rows are unified per CDR3 protein, each entry keeping the most common DNA and genes. TCRdb, rather than the study authors, made the V and J calls. This sample comprises just over 550,000 distinct CDR3 sequences, 46% of them detected only once. Just under 8.5% of the sample is in the top ten clones.

The chain uses TRBV7-9 and TRBJ2-7; the D gene is possibly TRBD1, with 6 bases matching. The sequence was collected from a woman younger than 30 with Graves' hyperthyroidism. Donor details come from another sample of the same person, matched by shared clones. Specimen: peripheral blood or thyroid tissue (not recorded which). The CDR3 protein sequence reads: CASSRTGPYEQYF. The DNA sequence is as follows: TGTGCCAGCAGCAGAACAGGGCCCTACGAGCAGTACTTC.